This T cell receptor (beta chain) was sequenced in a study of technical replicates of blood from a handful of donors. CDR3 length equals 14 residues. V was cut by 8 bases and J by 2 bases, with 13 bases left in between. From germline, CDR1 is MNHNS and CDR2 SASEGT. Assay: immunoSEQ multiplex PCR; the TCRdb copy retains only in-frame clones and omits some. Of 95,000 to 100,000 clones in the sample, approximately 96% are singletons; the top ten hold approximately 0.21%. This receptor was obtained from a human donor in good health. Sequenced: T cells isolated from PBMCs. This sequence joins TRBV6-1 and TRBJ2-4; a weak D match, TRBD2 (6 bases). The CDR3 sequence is CASLAGGSKNIQYF. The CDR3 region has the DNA TGTGCCAGCCTTGCTGGGGGGTCCAAAAACATTCAGTACTTC.